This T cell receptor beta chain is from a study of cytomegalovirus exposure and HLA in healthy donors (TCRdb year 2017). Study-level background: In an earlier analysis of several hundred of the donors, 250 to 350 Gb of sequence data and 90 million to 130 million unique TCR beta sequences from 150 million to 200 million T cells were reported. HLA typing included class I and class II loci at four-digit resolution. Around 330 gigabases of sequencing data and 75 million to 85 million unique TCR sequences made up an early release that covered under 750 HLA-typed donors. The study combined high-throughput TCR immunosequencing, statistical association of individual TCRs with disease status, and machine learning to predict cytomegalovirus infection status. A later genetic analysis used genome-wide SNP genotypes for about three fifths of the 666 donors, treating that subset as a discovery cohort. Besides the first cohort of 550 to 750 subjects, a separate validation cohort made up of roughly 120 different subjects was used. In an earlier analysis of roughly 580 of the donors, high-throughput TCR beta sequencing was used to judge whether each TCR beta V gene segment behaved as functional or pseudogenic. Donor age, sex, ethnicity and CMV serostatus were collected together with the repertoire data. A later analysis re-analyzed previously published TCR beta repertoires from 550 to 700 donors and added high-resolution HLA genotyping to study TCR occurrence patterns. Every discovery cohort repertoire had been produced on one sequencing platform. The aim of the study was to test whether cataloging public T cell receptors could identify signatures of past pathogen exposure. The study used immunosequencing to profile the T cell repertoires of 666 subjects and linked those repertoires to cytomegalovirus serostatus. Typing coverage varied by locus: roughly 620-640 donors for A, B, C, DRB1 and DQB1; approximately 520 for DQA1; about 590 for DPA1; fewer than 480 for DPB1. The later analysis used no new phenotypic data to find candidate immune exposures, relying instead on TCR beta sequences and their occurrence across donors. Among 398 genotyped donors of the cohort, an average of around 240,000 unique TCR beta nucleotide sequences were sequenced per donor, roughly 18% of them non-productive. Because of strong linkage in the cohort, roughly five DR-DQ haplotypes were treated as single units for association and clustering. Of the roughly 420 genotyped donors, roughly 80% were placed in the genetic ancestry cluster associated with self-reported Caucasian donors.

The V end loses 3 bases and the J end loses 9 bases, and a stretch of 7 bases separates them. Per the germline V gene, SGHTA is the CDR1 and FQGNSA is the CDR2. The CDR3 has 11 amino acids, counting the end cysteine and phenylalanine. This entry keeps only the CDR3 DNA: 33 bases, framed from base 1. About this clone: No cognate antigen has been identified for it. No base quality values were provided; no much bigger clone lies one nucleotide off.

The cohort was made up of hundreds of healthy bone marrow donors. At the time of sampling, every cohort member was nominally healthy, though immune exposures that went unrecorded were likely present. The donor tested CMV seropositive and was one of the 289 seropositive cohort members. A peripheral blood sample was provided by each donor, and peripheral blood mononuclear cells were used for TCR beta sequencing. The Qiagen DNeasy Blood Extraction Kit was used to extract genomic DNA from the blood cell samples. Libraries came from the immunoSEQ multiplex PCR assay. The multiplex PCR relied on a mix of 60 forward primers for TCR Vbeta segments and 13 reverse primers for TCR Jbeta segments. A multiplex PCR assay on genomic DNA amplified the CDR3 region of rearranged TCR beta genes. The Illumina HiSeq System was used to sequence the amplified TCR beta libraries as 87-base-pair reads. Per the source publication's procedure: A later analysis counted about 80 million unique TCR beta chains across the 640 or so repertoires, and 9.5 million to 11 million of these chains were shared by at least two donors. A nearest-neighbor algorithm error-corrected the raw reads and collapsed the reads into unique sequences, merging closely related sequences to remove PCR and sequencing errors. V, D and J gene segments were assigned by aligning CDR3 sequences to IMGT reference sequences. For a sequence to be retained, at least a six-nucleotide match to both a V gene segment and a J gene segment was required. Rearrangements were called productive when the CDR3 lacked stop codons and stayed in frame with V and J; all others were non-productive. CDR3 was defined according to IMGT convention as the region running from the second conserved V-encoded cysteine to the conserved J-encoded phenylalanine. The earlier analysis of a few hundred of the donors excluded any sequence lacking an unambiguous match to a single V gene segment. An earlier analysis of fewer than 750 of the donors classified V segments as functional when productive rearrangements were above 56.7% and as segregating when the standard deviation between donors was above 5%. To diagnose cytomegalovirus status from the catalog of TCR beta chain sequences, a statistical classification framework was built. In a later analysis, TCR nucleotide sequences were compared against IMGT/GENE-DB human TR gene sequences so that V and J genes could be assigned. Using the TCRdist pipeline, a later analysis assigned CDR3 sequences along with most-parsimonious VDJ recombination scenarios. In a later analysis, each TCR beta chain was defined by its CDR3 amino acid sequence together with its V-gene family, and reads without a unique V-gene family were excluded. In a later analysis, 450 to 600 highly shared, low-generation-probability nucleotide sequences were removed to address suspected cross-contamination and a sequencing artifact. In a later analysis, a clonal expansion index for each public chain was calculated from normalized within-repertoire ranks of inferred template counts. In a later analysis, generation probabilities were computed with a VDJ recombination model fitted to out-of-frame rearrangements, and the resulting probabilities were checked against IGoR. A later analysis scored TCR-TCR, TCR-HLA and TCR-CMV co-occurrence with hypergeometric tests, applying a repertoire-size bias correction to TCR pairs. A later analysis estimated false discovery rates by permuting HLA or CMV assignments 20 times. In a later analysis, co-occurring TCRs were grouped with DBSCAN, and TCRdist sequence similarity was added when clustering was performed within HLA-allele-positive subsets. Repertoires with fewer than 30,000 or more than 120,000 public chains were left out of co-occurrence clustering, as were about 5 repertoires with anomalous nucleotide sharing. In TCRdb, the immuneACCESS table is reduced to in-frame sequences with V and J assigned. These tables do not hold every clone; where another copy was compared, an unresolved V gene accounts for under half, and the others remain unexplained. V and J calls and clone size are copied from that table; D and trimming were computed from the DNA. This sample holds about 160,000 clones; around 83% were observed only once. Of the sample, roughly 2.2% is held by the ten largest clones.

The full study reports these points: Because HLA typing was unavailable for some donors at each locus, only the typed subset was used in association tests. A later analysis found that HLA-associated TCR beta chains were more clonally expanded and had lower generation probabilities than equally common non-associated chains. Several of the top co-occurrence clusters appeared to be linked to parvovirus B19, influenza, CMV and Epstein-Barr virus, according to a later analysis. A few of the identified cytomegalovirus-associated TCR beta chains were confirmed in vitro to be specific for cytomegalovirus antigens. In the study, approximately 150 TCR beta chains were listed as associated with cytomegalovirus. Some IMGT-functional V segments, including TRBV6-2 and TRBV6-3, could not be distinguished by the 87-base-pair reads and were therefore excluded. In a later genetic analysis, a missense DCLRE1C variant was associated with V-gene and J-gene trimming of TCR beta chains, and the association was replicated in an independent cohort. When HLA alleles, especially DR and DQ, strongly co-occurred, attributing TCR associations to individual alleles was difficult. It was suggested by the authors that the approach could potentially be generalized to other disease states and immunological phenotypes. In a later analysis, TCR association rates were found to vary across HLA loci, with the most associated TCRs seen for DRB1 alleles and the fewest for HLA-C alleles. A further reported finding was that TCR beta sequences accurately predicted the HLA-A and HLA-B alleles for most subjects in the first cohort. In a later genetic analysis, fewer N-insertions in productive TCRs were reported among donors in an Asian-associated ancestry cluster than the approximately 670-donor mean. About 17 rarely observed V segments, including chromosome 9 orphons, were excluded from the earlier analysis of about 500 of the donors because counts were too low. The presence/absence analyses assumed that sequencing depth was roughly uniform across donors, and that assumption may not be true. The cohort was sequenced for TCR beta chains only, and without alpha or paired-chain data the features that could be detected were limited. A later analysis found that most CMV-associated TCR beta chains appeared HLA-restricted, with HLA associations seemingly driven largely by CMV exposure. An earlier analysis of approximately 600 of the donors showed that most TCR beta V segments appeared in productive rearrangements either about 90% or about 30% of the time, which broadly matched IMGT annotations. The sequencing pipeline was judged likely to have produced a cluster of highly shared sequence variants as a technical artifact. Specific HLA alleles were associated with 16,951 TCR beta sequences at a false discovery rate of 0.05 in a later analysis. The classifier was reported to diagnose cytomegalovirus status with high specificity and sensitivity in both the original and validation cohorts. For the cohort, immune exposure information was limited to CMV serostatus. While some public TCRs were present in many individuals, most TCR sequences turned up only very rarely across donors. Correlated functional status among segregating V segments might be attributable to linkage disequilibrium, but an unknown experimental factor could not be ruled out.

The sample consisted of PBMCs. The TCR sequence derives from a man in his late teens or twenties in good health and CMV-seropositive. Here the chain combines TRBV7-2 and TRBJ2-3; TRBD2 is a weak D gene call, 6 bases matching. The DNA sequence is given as TGTGCCAGCAGCTTTACTAGCACGCAGTATTTT. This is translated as CASSFTSTQYF. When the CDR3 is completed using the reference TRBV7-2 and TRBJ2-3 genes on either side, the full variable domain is GAGVSQSPSNKVTEKGKDVELRCDPISGHTALYWYRQSLGQGLEFLIYFQGNSAPDKSGLPSDRFSAERTGGSVSTLTIQRTQQEDSAVYLCASSFTSTQYFGPGTRLTVL.